The 7 T cell receptor beta chains below come from one sample, sequenced in a study of response to subunit inactivated influenza vaccine. TCRdb ran MiXCR on the RT-PCR reads and lists one entry per CDR3 protein. This table has hundreds of thousands of distinct CDR3 sequences, approximately 12% appearing once. The source material was PBMCs from blood, sampled on the day of vaccination. All receptors derive from a man aged 45-65 years who received an inactivated influenza vaccine.

The sample holds many counts of this clonotype. The rearrangement links TRBV12-3 or TRBV12-4 to TRBJ2-2, with no clear D. This CDR3 region has 14 residues. V was pared by 7 bases and J by 0 bases, with 9 bases between. The CDR3 loop reads CASTFHSNTGELFF. DNA of the CDR3: TGTGCCAGCACCTTCCACTCGAACACCGGGGAGCTGTTTTTT.

CDR3 residues: CSAKRTGIYGYTF. CDR3 nucleotides: TGCAGCGCTAAGAGGACAGGGATCTATGGCTACACCTTC. This chain connects TRBV29-1 to TRBJ1-2, with 8 bases that match TRBD1. With 7 bases clipped from V and 4 bases from J, the junction kept 8 bases outside the gene matches. This CDR3 has 13 amino acids. The germline V gene has CDR1 SQVTM and CDR2 ANQGSEA. Combining the CDR3 with reference TRBV29-1 and TRBJ1-2 gives the whole variable domain SAVISQKPSRDICQRGTSLTIQCQVDSQVTMMFWYRQQPGQSLTLIATANQGSEATYESGFVIDKFPISRPNLTFSTLTVSNMSPEDSSIYLCSAKRTGIYGYTFGSGTRLTVV.

This clonotype was detected many times. The chain is built from TRBV5-1 and TRBJ1-1; D may be TRBD1 (6 bases). In germline, CDR1 is SGHRS, CDR2 YFSETQ. The CDR3 spans 16 residues. V was cut by 5 bases and J by 1 base, with 18 bases left in between. The CDR3 is CASSSPGGATNTEAFF. The CDR3 region has the DNA TGCGCCAGCAGTTCCCCTGGGGGGGCTACGAACACTGAAGCTTTCTTT.

The chain is built from TRBV6-1 and TRBJ2-3; D is unclear. CDR1 and CDR2 (germline): MNHNS, SASEGT. V was shortened by 5 bases and J by 1 base, with 13 bases between the two germline ends. This CDR3 region has 15 residues. The CDR3 region is CASSLSRTRTDTQYF. The DNA of the CDR3 is TGTGCCAGCAGTCTATCACGGACCCGCACAGATACGCAGTATTTT.

This clonotype has ten or more counts. This chain connects TRBV15 to TRBJ2-1; TRBD1 or TRBD2 may be the D gene (5 bases each). The ends were cut back, 1 base at V and 7 bases at J, with 11 bases in the middle. This CDR3 region has 14 residues. Germline CDR1 is LNHNV and CDR2 is YYDKDF (reference sequence). The DNA of the CDR3 is TGTGCCACCAGCAGAGTGGGGGAGAGGAATGAGCAGTTCTTC. This gives the protein CATSRVGERNEQFF.

This clonotype was seen only a few times. The chain carries TRBV7-2 and TRBJ2-5, with D hard to call. Deletions cut 4 bases from V and 5 bases from J, with 5 bases between. In germline, CDR1 is SGHTA, CDR2 FQGNSA. The CDR3 is 11 amino acids. CDR3 in amino acids: CASSWHETQYF. DNA for the CDR3: TGTGCCAGCAGCTGGCACGAGACCCAGTACTTC.

This clonotype was counted a few times. The chain uses TRBV5-1 and TRBJ1-6; possibly TRBD1 for D (5 bases). CDR1 and CDR2 from the germline V gene are SGHRS and YFSETQ. The germline V and J ends were trimmed by 5 bases and 0 bases, with 15 bases remaining between them. The CDR3 covers 17 residues. The CDR3 here is CASRPGTESSYNSPLHF. CDR3 DNA: TGCGCCAGCAGACCCGGGACGGAGAGCTCCTATAATTCACCCCTCCACTTT.